This T cell receptor (beta chain) was sequenced for a study of blood T cell repertoires in COVID-19. Background on the study: Whether acute or convalescent, the COVID-19 samples came from the United States, Italy and Spain.

In germline, CDR1 is MDHEN, CDR2 SYDVKM. The CDR3 consists of 16 residues. The V gene lost 2 bases and the J gene lost 3 bases, with 17 bases spanning the gap. Original data processing: Estimated nucleated cell counts came from reference gene primer amplification. Repertoires were generated with immunoSEQ multiplex PCR, while TCRdb's copy carries only in-frame clones and drops some. V and J calls and clone size come straight from that table; D and trimming were deduced from the DNA. The table includes approximately 300,000 clones, roughly 88% detected once. This chain joins TRBV28 and TRBJ2-7, with TRBD2 as a possible D gene (5 bases). Sequenced material: peripheral blood. The source of this sequence is a woman aged 50 to 60 with acute or convalescent COVID-19. As DNA, the CDR3 is TGTGCCAGCAGTTTACCCCCACTAGGATCCCTCTACGAGCAGTACTTC. It codes for CASSLPPLGSLYEQYF.